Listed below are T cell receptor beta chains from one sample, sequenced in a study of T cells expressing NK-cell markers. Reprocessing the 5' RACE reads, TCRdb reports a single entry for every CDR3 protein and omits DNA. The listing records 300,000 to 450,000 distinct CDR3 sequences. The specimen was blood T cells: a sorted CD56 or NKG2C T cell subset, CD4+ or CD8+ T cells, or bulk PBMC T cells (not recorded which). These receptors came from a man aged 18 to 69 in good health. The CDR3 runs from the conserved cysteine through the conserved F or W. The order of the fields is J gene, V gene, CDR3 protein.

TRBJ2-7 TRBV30 CAWSTGLAGPTGEQYF
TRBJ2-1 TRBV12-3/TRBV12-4 CASTRDRAGGEQFF
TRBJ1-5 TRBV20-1 CSARGPQDRRDNQPQHF
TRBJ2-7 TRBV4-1 CASSQEPRISSYEQYF
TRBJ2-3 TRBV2 CASSDDGGSRDTQYF
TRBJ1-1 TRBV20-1 CSARGILATEAFF
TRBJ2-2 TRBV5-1 CASSLQGTGELFF
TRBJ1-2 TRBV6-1 CASSDAWTRDYGYTF
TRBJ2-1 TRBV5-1 CASSPTLRYSGWNEQFF
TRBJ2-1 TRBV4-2 CASSQASSAASSYNEQFF
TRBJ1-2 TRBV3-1 CASSPYGRGYGYTF
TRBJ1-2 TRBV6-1 CASTLKGTGSIYGYTF
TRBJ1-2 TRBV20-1 CSARDLRTGYYGYTF
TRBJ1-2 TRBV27 CASSLVAGFYGYTF
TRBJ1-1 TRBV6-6 CASSYSLNTEAFF
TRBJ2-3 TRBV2 CASSEGVGLATDTQYF
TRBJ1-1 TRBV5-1 CASSFTTGGLGTEAFF
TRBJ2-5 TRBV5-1 CASSLEVGEIQETQYF
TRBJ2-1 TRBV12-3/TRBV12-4 CASSFWPKGVSYNEQFF